A selection of T cell receptor beta chains follows, all from one sample in a study of cytotoxic CD8 clonotypes in ibrutinib-treated CLL. TCRdb's table, derived via immunoSEQ multiplex PCR, lists solely in-frame clones and lacks some. The sample yields some 200,000 clones, approximately 79% seen once. The source material was PBMCs, sampled after 12 months of ibrutinib treatment. The receptors come from a human donor with chronic lymphocytic leukemia. CDR3s include the opening cysteine and the closing phenylalanine or tryptophan.

v_call	j_call	cdr3_aa
TRBV11-2	TRBJ1-2	CASSLNDEGDFDYGYTF
TRBV28	TRBJ2-7	CASSSGRAYEQYF
TRBV27	TRBJ1-5	CASRESNQPQHF
TRBV19	TRBJ1-4	CASRGGGAQIEKLFF
TRBV5-1	TRBJ1-4	CASSLALDNEKLFF
TRBV18	TRBJ2-1	CASSLDAGGYNEQFF
TRBV4-1	TRBJ1-1	CASSSTGVDEAFF
TRBV6-5	TRBJ1-5	CASSYGQGVGQPQHF
TRBV7-9	TRBJ2-2	CASSLGAPDTGELFF
TRBV5-1	TRBJ2-7	CASSREGEGEQYF
TRBV10-2	TRBJ2-1	CASSSAGPHNEQFF
TRBV11-2	TRBJ1-4	CASSLEGAGGKLFF
TRBV11-3	TRBJ2-5	CATSLGASGRSQETQYF
TRBV5-1	TRBJ1-1	CASSFGDNTEAFF
TRBV5-4	TRBJ1-3	CASSLWLGSPGNTIYF
TRBV4-1	TRBJ2-3	CASSQVTPTDTQYF
TRBV5-1	TRBJ2-7	CASSWTGGEQYF
TRBV6-1	TRBJ2-3	CASSEATSGGGLTQYF
TRBV30	TRBJ1-4	CAWSPWGLDEKLFF
TRBV5-6	TRBJ2-7	CASSLGQGPYEQYF
TRBV10-1	TRBJ2-7	CASSEPGTVSEQYF
TRBV2	TRBJ1-5	CASSPGQGPQHF